These 8 T cell receptor beta chains were all obtained from the same sample, sequenced in a study of early T cells in non-severe SARS-CoV-2 infection. TCRdb recomputed calls from the 5' RACE reads with MiXCR, one row per CDR3 protein. The repertoire has roughly 81,000 distinct CDR3 sequences, 5.5% to 7.5% of them found once; the top ten carry roughly 7.8%. The sample taken for sequencing was whole blood. These receptors were taken from an adult who was a healthcare worker with PCR-confirmed SARS-CoV-2 infection or an uninfected control (not recorded which).

The chain employs TRBV9 and TRBJ2-7; no definite D call. CDR3 length equals 14 residues. Germline V gene data show CDR1 as SGDLS and CDR2 as YYNGEE. V dropped 0 bases and J dropped 5 bases, with 12 bases sitting between them. CDR3 region: CASSVEGKVDEQYF. In nucleotides, the CDR3 is TGTGCCAGCAGCGTAGAAGGGAAGGTGGACGAGCAGTACTTC.

This clonotype was picked up many times. The chain joins TRBV7-2 to TRBJ1-6, with no clear D. V lost 1 base to trimming and J lost 0 bases, with 10 bases between them. This CDR3 is 17 amino acids long. Per germline, CDR1 SGHTA and CDR2 FQGNSA. The CDR3 DNA reads TGTGCCAGCAGCTTAGTCACCCAGAGCTCCTATAATTCACCCCTCCACTTT. It codes for CASSLVTQSSYNSPLHF.

The chain joins TRBV7-2 to TRBJ2-7; 8 bases are a match to TRBD1. V was clipped by 5 bases and J by 0 bases; unmatched bases: 6. The CDR3 sequence is 15 residues long. CDR1 SGHTA and CDR2 FQGNSA come from the germline V gene. The CDR3 is CASSTSTGASYEQYF. The CDR3 DNA is TGTGCCAGCAGCACTTCGACAGGGGCCTCCTACGAGCAGTACTTC.

V usage is TRBV20-1 and J usage is TRBJ2-3; D possibly corresponds to TRBD1 (6 bases). The CDR3 spans 14 residues. Germline values: CDR1 DFQATT, CDR2 SNEGSKA (reference sequence). V gave up 5 bases and J gave up 2 bases, with 14 bases separating them. CDR3 residues: CSAHRTDLTDTQYF. CDR3 bases: TGCAGTGCTCACCGGACAGATCTCACAGATACGCAGTATTTT.

Concerning this clonotype: A much larger clone sits a single nucleotide away, making a read error possible. V gene TRBV20-1 combines with J gene TRBJ1-1; D gene ambiguous. The CDR3 is 16 residues long. Trimming pared 3 bases from V and 6 bases from J, leaving 23 bases between. The germline V gene encodes CDR1 DFQATT and CDR2 SNEGSKA (reference sequence). In nucleotides, the CDR3 is TGCAGTGCTAGGGGTCGGACCTCCCTAACGGGCGCTGAAGCTTTCTTT. Amino acid sequence: CSARGRTSLTGAEAFF.

This chain links TRBV7-2 with TRBJ2-7; a weak D match, TRBD2 (5 bases). Trimming removed 1 base at V and 9 bases at J, with 10 bases between. The germline V gene has CDR1 SGHTA and CDR2 FQGNSA. This CDR3 is built from 12 residues. The CDR3 spells CASSLGLAGQYF. The CDR3 nucleotides are TGTGCCAGCAGCTTAGGCCTAGCCGGGCAGTACTTC.

This clonotype showed up just a few times. The CDR3 here is CASSPQTASDTQYF. As DNA, the CDR3 is TGTGCCAGCAGCCCCCAAACTGCATCAGATACGCAGTATTTT. The chain recombines TRBV7-8 with TRBJ2-3, with unresolved D. Trimming pared 5 bases from V and 4 bases from J, leaving 13 bases between. This CDR3 region has 14 residues. Germline CDR1 reads SGHVS; CDR2 reads FQNEAQ.

This clonotype was counted only a few times. The rearrangement joins TRBV20-1 to TRBJ1-1, with D possibly matching TRBD1 (6 bases). The CDR3 has 14 amino acids. Trimming took off 0 bases at V and 5 bases at J, with 13 bases between the two ends. The germline V gene encodes CDR1 DFQATT and CDR2 SNEGSKA (reference sequence). This CDR3 is CSARDGQGRTEAFF. For the CDR3, the DNA is TGCAGTGCTAGAGATGGGCAGGGGAGAACTGAAGCTTTCTTT.